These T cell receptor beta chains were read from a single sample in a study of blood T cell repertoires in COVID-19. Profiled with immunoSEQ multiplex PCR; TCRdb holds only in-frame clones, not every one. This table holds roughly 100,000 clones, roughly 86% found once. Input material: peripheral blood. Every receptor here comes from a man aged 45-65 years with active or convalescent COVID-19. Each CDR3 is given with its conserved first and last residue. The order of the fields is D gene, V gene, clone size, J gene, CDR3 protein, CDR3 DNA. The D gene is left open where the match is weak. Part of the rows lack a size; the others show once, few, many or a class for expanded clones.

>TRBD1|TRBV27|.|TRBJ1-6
CASSFTGGKNSPLHF
TGTGCCAGCAGTTTCACAGGGGGCAAAAATTCACCCCTCCACTTT
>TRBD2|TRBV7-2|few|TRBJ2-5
CASSQGGSGVETQYF
TGTGCCAGCAGCCAAGGGGGTAGCGGGGTAGAGACCCAGTACTTC
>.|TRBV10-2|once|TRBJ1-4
CASINPGTNEKLFF
TGCGCCAGCATTAACCCGGGGACTAATGAAAAACTGTTTTTT
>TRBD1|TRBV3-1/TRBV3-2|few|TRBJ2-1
CASSQVTGMRNEQFF
TGTGCCAGCAGCCAAGTGACAGGGATGCGGAATGAGCAGTTCTTC
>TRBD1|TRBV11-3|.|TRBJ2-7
CASSPTGAYEQYF
TGTGCCAGCAGCCCAACAGGGGCCTACGAGCAGTACTTC
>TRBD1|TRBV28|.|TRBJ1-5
CASRRTGARGQPQHF
TGTGCCAGCAGGCGAACAGGGGCCAGGGGTCAGCCCCAGCATTTT
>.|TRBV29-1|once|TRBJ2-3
CSVIGGGTDTQYF
TGCAGCGTTATAGGGGGGGGCACAGATACGCAGTATTTT
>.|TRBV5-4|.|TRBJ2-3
CASSWEETDTQYF
TGTGCCAGCAGCTGGGAGGAGACAGATACGCAGTATTTT
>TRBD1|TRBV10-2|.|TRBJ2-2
CASKVTGDGGELFF
TGCGCCAGCAAAGTAACAGGGGACGGCGGGGAGCTGTTTTTT
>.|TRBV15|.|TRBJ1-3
CATSRDSPSGNTIYF
TGTGCCACCAGCAGGGACAGTCCCTCTGGAAACACCATATATTTT
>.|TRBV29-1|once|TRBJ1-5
CSVYIGVNQPQHF
TGCAGCGTCTATATAGGGGTCAATCAGCCCCAGCATTTT
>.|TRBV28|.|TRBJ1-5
CASSLAPGEGKPQHF
TGTGCCAGCAGTTTAGCCCCAGGGGAGGGAAAGCCCCAGCATTTT
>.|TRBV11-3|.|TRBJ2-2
CASSLGLANTGELFF
TGTGCCAGCAGCTTAGGACTAGCGAACACCGGGGAGCTGTTTTTT
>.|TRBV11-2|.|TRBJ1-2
CASSSGGTFHGYTF
TGTGCCAGCAGCTCGGGAGGGACTTTCCATGGCTACACCTTC
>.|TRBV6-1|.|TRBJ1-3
CASSEQGDSGNTIYF
TGTGCCAGCAGTGAACAGGGTGACTCTGGAAACACCATATATTTT
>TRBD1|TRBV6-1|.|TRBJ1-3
CASSEGQGAGNTIYF
TGTGCCAGCAGTGAAGGACAGGGGGCTGGAAACACCATATATTTT
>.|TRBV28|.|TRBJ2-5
CASSPSRGETQYF
TGTGCCAGCAGCCCCAGCCGAGGAGAGACCCAGTACTTC
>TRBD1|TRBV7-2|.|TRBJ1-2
CASSLTGGGYGYTF
TGTGCCAGCAGCTTAACAGGGGGTGGCTATGGCTACACCTTC
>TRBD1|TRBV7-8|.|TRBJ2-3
CASSPGTGTTDTQYF
TGTGCCAGCAGCCCAGGGACAGGGACCACAGATACGCAGTATTTT
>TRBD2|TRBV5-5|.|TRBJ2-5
CASSLEVRRRGEETQYF
TGTGCCAGCAGCTTGGAGGTTCGGCGGCGGGGGGAAGAGACCCAGTACTTC
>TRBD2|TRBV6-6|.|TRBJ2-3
CASTWTSGGAGDTQYF
TGTGCCAGCACCTGGACTAGCGGGGGGGCTGGAGATACGCAGTATTTT
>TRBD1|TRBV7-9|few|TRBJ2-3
CASSLGAGGYTDTQYF
TGTGCCAGCAGCTTAGGGGCAGGGGGCTACACAGATACGCAGTATTTT
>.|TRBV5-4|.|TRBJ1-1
CASSRGGGAGTEAFF
TGTGCCAGCAGTCGAGGGGGGGGCGCGGGGACTGAAGCTTTCTTT
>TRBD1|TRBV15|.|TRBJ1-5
CATSSNTGVGNQPQHF
TGTGCCACCAGCAGCAATACAGGGGTGGGCAATCAGCCCCAGCATTTT
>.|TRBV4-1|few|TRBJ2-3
CASSLRWGQAGDAQYF
TGCGCCAGCAGCCTCAGGTGGGGCCAGGCAGGGGATGCGCAGTATTTT
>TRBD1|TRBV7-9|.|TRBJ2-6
CASSGTAKDSGANVLTF
TGTGCCAGCAGCGGGACAGCGAAAGACTCTGGGGCCAACGTCCTGACTTTC
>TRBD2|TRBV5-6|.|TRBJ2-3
CASSFAGGIIDTQYF
TGTGCCAGCAGCTTTGCGGGGGGTATCATCGATACGCAGTATTTT
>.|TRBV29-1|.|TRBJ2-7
CSVEIQGSYEQYF
TGCAGCGTTGAAATCCAGGGTTCCTACGAGCAGTACTTC
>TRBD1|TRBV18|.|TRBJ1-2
CASSPDRDYGYTF
TGTGCCAGCTCCCCGGACAGGGACTATGGCTACACCTTC
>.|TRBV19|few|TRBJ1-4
CASSPPDRWEKLFF
TGTGCCAGTAGCCCGCCGGACAGATGGGAAAAACTGTTTTTT
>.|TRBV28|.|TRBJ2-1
CASSFRPGGWRDEQFF
TGTGCCAGCAGCTTCCGTCCTGGGGGGTGGAGGGATGAGCAGTTCTTC
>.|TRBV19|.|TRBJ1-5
CASSITYGNQPQHF
TGTGCCAGTAGTATTACTTACGGCAATCAGCCCCAGCATTTT
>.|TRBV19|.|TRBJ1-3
CASGEGPAGNTIYF
TGTGCCAGTGGGGAGGGGCCAGCTGGAAACACCATATATTTT
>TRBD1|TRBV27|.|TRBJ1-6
CASSLLGTGTDSPLHF
TGTGCCAGCAGCCTATTGGGGACAGGGACGGATTCACCCCTCCACTTT
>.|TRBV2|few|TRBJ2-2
CASSEQGPNTGELFF
TGTGCCAGCAGTGAACAGGGCCCTAACACCGGGGAGCTGTTTTTT
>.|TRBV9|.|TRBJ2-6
CASSVRSSGANVLTF
TGTGCCAGCAGCGTCCGGAGCTCTGGGGCCAACGTCCTGACTTTC
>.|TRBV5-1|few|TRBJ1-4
CASSLGGNSEKLFF
TGCGCCAGCAGCTTGGGTGGTAATAGTGAAAAACTGTTTTTT
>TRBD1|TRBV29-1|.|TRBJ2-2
CSAGQLTGELFF
TGCAGCGCGGGACAGCTCACCGGGGAGCTGTTTTTT
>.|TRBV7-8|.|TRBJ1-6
CASSLGGGNNSPLHF
TGTGCCAGCAGCTTAGGGGGCGGTAATAATTCACCCCTCCACTTT
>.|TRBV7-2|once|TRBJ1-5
CASSKTGLMAQHF
TGTGCCAGCAGCAAGACAGGACTTATGGCCCAGCATTTT
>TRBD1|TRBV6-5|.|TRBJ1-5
CASSPGTGGLQPQHF
TGTGCCAGCAGCCCCGGGACAGGGGGTTTGCAGCCCCAGCATTTT
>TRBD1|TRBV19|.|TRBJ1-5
CASSTTGTGANQPQHF
TGTGCCAGTAGTACTACCGGGACAGGTGCAAATCAGCCCCAGCATTTT